These T cell receptor beta chains were read from a single sample in a study of PD-1 blockade in classical Hodgkin lymphoma. Sequencing was performed with immunoSEQ multiplex PCR; in TCRdb, only in-frame clones are kept and a portion is missing. The data contain about 99,000 clones, 75% to 85% of them singletons. Sequenced material: peripheral blood mononuclear cells (PBMCs), taken before the second cycle of nivolumab. The receptors were sampled from a human donor with classical Hodgkin lymphoma. The CDR3 runs from the conserved cysteine through the conserved F or W. D genes are given only for firm matches. Not all rows give a size; the values are once, few, many and, for expanded clones, a class.

cdr3_nt cdr3_aa d_call v_call clone_size j_call
TGTGCCAGCTCACCGGGAGAGCCCTACGAGCAGTACTTC CASSPGEPYEQYF NA TRBV18 NA TRBJ2-7
TGTGCCAGCAGCTTAGGAGAACAGGGTCGAAACACCATATATTTT CASSLGEQGRNTIYF NA TRBV7-6 NA TRBJ1-3
TGTGCCAGCAGGAAACGGGGGCAGCAAGAGACCCAGTACTTC CASRKRGQQETQYF NA TRBV27 NA TRBJ2-5
TGTGCCAGCAGCCTCTATAATGAGCAGTTCTTC CASSLYNEQFF NA TRBV6-5 once TRBJ2-1
TGTGCCTGGTCCCTCCTGTACGAGCAGTACTTC CAWSLLYEQYF NA TRBV30 NA TRBJ2-7
TGTGCCAGCAGCTTATTCGATGGGGGAGCTCTGTTTTTT CASSLFDGGALFF NA TRBV7-3 NA TRBJ1-4
TGTGCCAGCAGCTTGGGACTAGCGGGAGACTACGAGCAGTACTTC CASSLGLAGDYEQYF TRBD2 TRBV5-5 NA TRBJ2-7
TGTGCCAGCAGGGCCGGGTCGATAAATCAGCCCCAGCATTTT CASRAGSINQPQHF NA TRBV2 NA TRBJ1-5
TGTGCCAGCAGCTTCATGGAAGCGTTAGCCAAAAACATTCAGTACTTC CASSFMEALAKNIQYF NA TRBV5-6 NA TRBJ2-4
TGCGCCAGCAGCTCGGGGGTGCAGGGATCTAATCAGCCCCAGCATTTT CASSSGVQGSNQPQHF NA TRBV5-1 NA TRBJ1-5
TGTGCCACCGACCGGGACAGGGGCCATCAGCCCCAGCATTTT CATDRDRGHQPQHF TRBD1 TRBV19 once TRBJ1-5
TGTGCCAGCAGCTCCGGAGCGGGAGCGAGAGAGACCCAGTACTTC CASSSGAGARETQYF TRBD2 TRBV5-4 NA TRBJ2-5
TGTGCCAGTAGTATTGGGACTCGTGGGGAGCTGTTTTTT CASSIGTRGELFF NA TRBV19 few TRBJ2-2
TGTGCCAGCAGCCAAGATCCCGGACTAGCGGCCCCGCGTGGCACCGGGGAGCTGTTTTTT CASSQDPGLAAPRGTGELFF TRBD2 TRBV14 NA TRBJ2-2
TGCGCCAGCAGTGCTAGTGCGTATAGCAATGAGCAGTTCTTC CASSASAYSNEQFF NA TRBV10-1 NA TRBJ2-1
TGCGCCAGCAGCCAACCCAGTAGAATAGGGACCAACACCGGGGAGCTGTTTTTT CASSQPSRIGTNTGELFF NA TRBV4-1 NA TRBJ2-2
TGTGCCAGCAGCTTATTGGGGCGGATCAGCGAGCAGTACTTC CASSLLGRISEQYF NA TRBV7-2 NA TRBJ2-7
TGTGCCAGCAGTCAGAACTACAATGAGCAGTTCTTC CASSQNYNEQFF NA TRBV28 NA TRBJ2-1
TGTGCCAGTAGTGGGGACATTCGGCTCAACTATGGCTACACCTTC CASSGDIRLNYGYTF NA TRBV19 NA TRBJ1-2
TGCAGCGTTGTACGGGGTCCCCACCAGTATTTT CSVVRGPHQYF NA TRBV29-1 NA TRBJ2-3
TGTGCCACTTCCAAGACCTCTAACTATGGCTACACCTTC CATSKTSNYGYTF NA TRBV19 NA TRBJ1-2
TGCGCCAGCAGCTTTTCACTAGCGGCGACTGGGGCCAACGTCCTGACTTTC CASSFSLAATGANVLTF TRBD2 TRBV5-1 NA TRBJ2-6
TGTGCCTGGAACACCGGGACAGGGCCCAGTCAGCCCCAGCATTTT CAWNTGTGPSQPQHF TRBD1 TRBV30 NA TRBJ1-5
TGTGCCAGCAGTTATTTAGGTGGCGGGAGGGCGTGGTTCTTC CASSYLGGGRAWFF TRBD2 TRBV6-5 NA TRBJ2-1
TGTGCCACCAGCAGGGGCCGGCGGGAGGACGTCGAGCAGTACTTC CATSRGRREDVEQYF TRBD2 TRBV15 few TRBJ2-7
TGTGCCAGCAGCCAAGGGGGGCAGTCCTACGAGCAGTACTTC CASSQGGQSYEQYF NA TRBV4-2 NA TRBJ2-7
TGTGCCAGCTCACCACTTCAGGGACCATCCTACAATGAGCAGTTCTTC CASSPLQGPSYNEQFF NA TRBV18 NA TRBJ2-1